This note documents a single TCR beta chain sequence. Each donor was nominally healthy when sampled (though unrecorded immune exposures were likely). This record belongs to a study of cytomegalovirus exposure and HLA in healthy donors. The study ran its PCR with 60 Vbeta and 13 Jbeta primers. The assay was immunoSEQ multiplex PCR, and TCRdb's table has in-frame clones only and misses some. The sample has roughly 200,000 clones, around a tenth seen once. The sequence was obtained from a woman in her twenties or thirties in good health and CMV-seropositive. Specimen: PBMCs.

CDR3 sequence (DNA): TGTGCCAGCAAGGCTTTACAGGACCTCACTGAAGCTTTCTTT. It specifies CASKALQDLTEAFF. The chain combines TRBV6-6 with TRBJ1-1; D possibly corresponds to TRBD1 (5 bases). The CDR3 spans 14 residues. V was cut by 7 bases and J by 4 bases, with 16 bases left in between. Germline CDR1 and CDR2: MNHNY and SVGAGI (reference sequence).